A single sample gave rise to the 28 T cell receptor beta chains below, sequenced in a study of T cell responses to AZD1222 COVID-19 vaccine. Method: immunoSEQ multiplex PCR; TCRdb's copy keeps in-frame clones and lacks some. The sample includes tens of thousands of clones, 89% seen only once; the top ten take roughly 5.3%. The sequenced sample was peripheral blood, obtained 28 days after the second AZD1222 dose. The receptors were gathered from an adult who received the AZD1222 COVID-19 vaccine.

The rearrangement joins TRBV4-1 to TRBJ1-4; 9 bases fit TRBD1. Trimming removed 4 bases from V and 6 bases from J; junction bases left unmatched: 6. Per the germline V gene, CDR1 is MGHRA and CDR2 is YSYEKL. This CDR3 spans 15 amino acids. The CDR3 region is CASSLGQGPYEKLFF. For the CDR3, the DNA is TGCGCCAGCAGCCTGGGACAGGGCCCGTATGAAAAACTGTTTTTT.

This clone was picked up one time. A junction boundary mismatches the germline segment, possibly from a read error. The chain carries TRBV6-5 and TRBJ1-2; 9 positions agree with TRBD1. Germline CDR1 and CDR2: MNHEY and SVGAGI. The CDR3 is 13 amino acids. The CDR3 DNA follows: TGTGCCAGCAGTTACTCGTTTCGGGACAGGGCGCTCTTC. This encodes CASSYSFRDRALF.

The J gene is TRBJ2-1, the V gene TRBV9, with 11 bases identical to TRBD2. Germline CDR1 and CDR2: SGDLS and YYNGEE. V shed 3 bases and J 9 bases; nucleotides not matched to a gene: 5. This CDR3 has 14 residues. CDR3 DNA: TGTGCCAGCAGCGATGATAGCGGGAGGGCTGAGCAGTTCTTC. It encodes CASSDDSGRAEQFF.

This chain uses TRBV9 with TRBJ2-7; 7 bases fit TRBD1. CDR1 and CDR2 (germline): SGDLS, YYNGEE. The length of the CDR3 is 13 residues. J was trimmed by 4 bases and V by 3 bases; bases with no gene match: 4. CDR3 residues: CASSGSDRYEQYF. Written as DNA, the CDR3 is TGTGCCAGCAGCGGCTCGGACAGGTACGAGCAGTACTTC.

The chain employs TRBV18 and TRBJ1-4, with D unclear. The CDR3 is 13 residues long. Germline CDR1 is KGHSH and CDR2 is LQKENI. V lost 0 bases and J lost 8, with 7 bases in between. CDR3 bases: TGTGCCAGCTCACCACCTGTTAGAGAAAAACTGTTTTTT. Encoded protein: CASSPPVREKLFF.

This clone was recorded once. V usage is TRBV7-2 and J usage is TRBJ1-1; a possible D gene is TRBD1 (6 bases). V gave up 7 bases and J gave up 4 bases, with 13 bases separating them. CDR3 length: 13 amino acids. Per the germline V gene, CDR1 is SGHTA and CDR2 is FQGNSA. In DNA form, the CDR3 reads TGTGCCAGCACCCCGGGGGCTTTCACTGAAGCTTTCTTT. This codes for CASTPGAFTEAFF. Complete variable domain (other parts from reference TRBV7-2 and TRBJ1-1): GAGVSQSPSNKVTEKGKDVELRCDPISGHTALYWYRQSLGQGLEFLIYFQGNSAPDKSGLPSDRFSAERTGGSVSTLTIQRTQQEDSAVYLCASTPGAFTEAFFGQGTRLTVV.

V is TRBV2 and J is TRBJ1-2, with 7 bases identical to TRBD1. J was trimmed by 5 bases and V by 2 bases; bases with no gene match: 8. CDR3 length: 15 residues. CDR1 SNHLY and CDR2 FYNNEI come from the germline V gene. CDR3 protein: CASSEMRGLGYGYTF. The DNA for the CDR3 is TGTGCCAGCAGTGAAATGAGGGGGCTCGGGTATGGCTACACCTTC.

The chain has TRBV11-2 and TRBJ2-1, with D perhaps assigned TRBD1 or TRBD2 (5 bases each). The CDR3 runs to 16 residues. The V and J ends lost 5 bases and 10 bases respectively, with 24 bases between them. Germline loops: CDR1 SGHAT, CDR2 FQNNGV. The CDR3 here is CASSQGTLVDRTEQFF. The CDR3 DNA follows: TGTGCCAGCAGCCAAGGGACCCTGGTGGACCGAACGGAGCAGTTCTTC.

The chain carries TRBV6-1 and TRBJ1-5, with D tentatively TRBD1 (5 bases). CDR1 is MNHNS, CDR2 SASEGT, per germline. CDR3 length: 14 residues. V was clipped by 0 bases and J by 2 bases, with 5 bases between them. This CDR3 reads CASSEAGRNQPQHF. The CDR3 DNA reads TGTGCCAGCAGTGAAGCGGGGCGCAATCAGCCCCAGCATTTT.

The chain is built from TRBV5-5 and TRBJ1-6; the D gene is possibly TRBD1 (5 bases). Germline assignment: CDR1 SGHKS and CDR2 YYEKEE (reference sequence). Trimming shortened V by 0 bases and J by 10 bases, and 17 bases separated the two germline ends. The CDR3 is 16 residues long. In DNA form, the CDR3 reads TGTGCCAGCAGCTTGGAACTTGACAGCGGGGCATCACCCCTCCACTTT. This codes for CASSLELDSGASPLHF.

The chain carries TRBV5-1 and TRBJ2-2, with no clear D. The CDR3 spans 18 residues. Germline V gene data show CDR1 as SGHRS and CDR2 as YFSETQ. V lost 1 base and J lost 1, with 17 bases in between. The CDR3 is CASSLQVSWLRNTGELFF. The DNA of the CDR3 is TGCGCCAGCAGCTTGCAGGTTTCCTGGCTGAGGAACACCGGGGAGCTGTTTTTT.

This chain links TRBV24-1 with TRBJ2-7, with 10 positions matching TRBD2. V lost 3 bases to trimming and J lost 5 bases; unmatched junction nucleotides: 9. The germline CDR1 and CDR2 sequences are KGHDR and SFDVKD. The CDR3 is made up of 16 amino acids. CDR3 nucleotide sequence: TGTGCCACCAGTGATGCCGGGACTAGCGATGTCCACGAGCAGTACTTC. Translating gives CATSDAGTSDVHEQYF.

The CDR3 DNA follows: TGTGCCAGCAGCTCGCGGCCGGGACTAGCGGGAGTTTCGAACACCGGGGAGCTGTTTTTT. Encoded protein: CASSSRPGLAGVSNTGELFF. The J gene is TRBJ2-2, the V gene TRBV13; 14 bases are shared with TRBD2. V shed 4 bases and J 0 bases; nucleotides not matched to a gene: 10. Per the germline V gene, CDR1 is PRHDT and CDR2 is FYEKMQ (reference sequence). The CDR3 has 20 residues.

This clone has just one count. The J gene is TRBJ2-7, the V gene TRBV6-5; 7 bases agree with TRBD1. Germline lookup yields CDR1 MNHEY and CDR2 SVGAGI. This CDR3 region has 15 residues. V shed 6 bases and J 2 bases; nucleotides not matched to a gene: 10. This chain's CDR3 is CASRDRTGTAYEQYF. CDR3 coding DNA: TGTGCCAGCAGGGATCGGACAGGTACCGCCTACGAGCAGTACTTC.

The sample holds a few counts of this clone. The chain has TRBV19 and TRBJ1-5; 8 bases agree with TRBD1. This CDR3 comprises 16 residues. CDR1 LNHDA and CDR2 SQIVND come from the germline V gene (reference sequence). Trimming cost V 5 bases and J 5 bases; bases outside gene matches: 11. The CDR3 is CASSSTDRGVYQPQHF. CDR3 DNA: TGTGCCAGTAGTTCGACCGACAGGGGCGTTTATCAGCCCCAGCATTTT.

The chain uses TRBV28 and TRBJ2-3; 7 bases are shared with TRBD1. Per the germline V gene, CDR1 is MDHEN and CDR2 is SYDVKM. V was pared by 4 bases and J by 0 bases, with 4 bases of the junction left unmatched. This CDR3 has 15 amino acids. In DNA, the CDR3 is TGTGCCAGCAGTTGGGACAGTTATAGCACAGATACGCAGTATTTT. It yields the protein CASSWDSYSTDTQYF.

V gene TRBV19 combines with J gene TRBJ1-1; D is possibly TRBD1 (6 bases). The germline CDR1 and CDR2 sequences are LNHDA and SQIVND (reference sequence). The CDR3 is made up of 18 amino acids. V lost 5 bases and J lost 0, with 22 bases in between. CDR3 bases: TGTGCCAGTAGTTTCCCCGGGGGGGCGCGGGACATGAACACTGAAGCTTTCTTT. This sequence encodes CASSFPGGARDMNTEAFF.

The chain joins TRBV24-1 to TRBJ1-2; TRBD1 matches 8 bases. V gave up 2 bases and J gave up 4 bases; unmatched junction bases: 5. The CDR3 loop spans 15 amino acids. Germline lookup yields CDR1 KGHDR and CDR2 SFDVKD. CDR3 amino acids: CATSDSRTGPYGYTF. CDR3 nucleotide sequence: TGTGCCACCAGTGATTCACGGACAGGGCCCTATGGCTACACCTTC.

V and J are TRBV5-6 and TRBJ1-2, with TRBD1 identical over 7 bases. The CDR3 totals 13 residues. Germline CDR1 and CDR2: SGHDT and YYEEEE. J was trimmed by 8 bases and V by 4 bases; bases with no gene match: 8. The CDR3 DNA is TGTGCCAGCAGCCTCGGGGACAGCAACGGCTACACCTTC. Its protein is CASSLGDSNGYTF.

The V gene is TRBV4-2, the J gene TRBJ1-2; the D is unclear. The germline gives CDR1 LGHNA, CDR2 YNFKEQ. There are 15 residues in the CDR3. The germline V and J ends were trimmed by 0 bases and 2 bases, with 10 bases remaining between them. CDR3 residues: CASSQDEKENYGYTF. As DNA, the CDR3 is TGTGCCAGCAGCCAAGATGAGAAGGAGAACTATGGCTACACCTTC.

The rearrangement links TRBV6-5 to TRBJ1-5; 10 bases map to TRBD1. Germline CDR1 MNHEY, CDR2 SVGAGI. J was trimmed by 4 bases and V by 6 bases; bases with no gene match: 3. This CDR3 is 14 amino acids long. The CDR3 loop is CASSGGQGNQPQHF. For the CDR3, the DNA is TGTGCCAGCAGCGGGGGACAGGGGAATCAGCCCCAGCATTTT.

The CDR3 DNA is TGCGCCAGCAGTGAGTCGGTGGACTACGAGCAGTACTTC. The encoded protein is CASSESVDYEQYF. The rearrangement joins TRBV10-1 to TRBJ2-7; no clear D. The CDR3 runs 13 residues. Trimming took 0 bases from V and 3 from J, leaving 6 bases between them. Germline V gene lookup returns CDR1 WNHNN and CDR2 SYGVQD (reference sequence).

This rearrangement joins TRBV6-5 to TRBJ2-2; D remains ambiguous. From germline, CDR1 is MNHEY and CDR2 SVGAGI. This CDR3 has 16 residues. The ends were cut back, 0 bases at V and 0 bases at J, with 8 bases in the middle. The DNA of the CDR3 is TGTGCCAGCAGTTACTCGGCCAGCCCGAACACCGGGGAGCTGTTTTTT. Translation: CASSYSASPNTGELFF.

The chain joins TRBV11-1 to TRBJ1-5; no clear D. This CDR3 is built from 13 residues. Germline-derived CDR1 and CDR2 are SGHAT and FQDESV (reference sequence). With 1 base removed from V and 4 bases from J, the gap between germline ends came to 5 bases. CDR3: CASSLEPNQPQHF. The CDR3 DNA reads TGTGCCAGCAGCTTAGAACCGAATCAGCCCCAGCATTTT.

This clone showed up just once. V usage is TRBV3-1 (or the pseudogene TRBV3-2) and J usage is TRBJ2-2, with 11 positions matching TRBD2. The CDR3 length is 17 residues. Looked up from germline, CDR1 is LGHDT and CDR2 is YNNKEL (reference sequence). The junction had 7 bases not matched to a gene; V was cut back by 1 base and J by 6 bases. The CDR3 is CASSQGLTSGSPGELFF. CDR3 sequence (DNA): TGTGCCAGCAGCCAAGGGCTTACTAGCGGGAGTCCCGGGGAGCTGTTTTTT.

The V and J genes are TRBV10-2 and TRBJ2-2; 16 nucleotides line up with TRBD2. Germline assignment: CDR1 WSHSY and CDR2 SAAADI. This CDR3 is 18 amino acids long. Unmatched junction bases numbered 7, after V lost 6 bases and J lost 3 bases. CDR3 loop: CASRAGLAGGSHTGELFF. The CDR3 DNA reads TGCGCCAGCAGAGCGGGACTAGCGGGAGGGTCCCACACCGGGGAGCTGTTTTTT.

This clone was picked up a small number of times. The chain is built from TRBV9 and TRBJ2-7; the D is unclear. CDR3 length: 17 amino acids. Germline V lookup: CDR1 SGDLS, CDR2 YYNGEE. Deletions cut 0 bases from V and 2 bases from J, with 18 bases between. The CDR3 bases are TGTGCCAGCAGCGTAGTTCGCGAGCTCGGCGGTACCTACGAGCAGTACTTC. Encoded protein: CASSVVRELGGTYEQYF.

V gene TRBV19 combines with J gene TRBJ1-1; TRBD1 might be the D (5 bases). Germline V gene sequence: CDR1 LNHDA, CDR2 SQIVND (reference sequence). CDR3 length equals 16 residues. V lost 5 bases to trimming and J lost 2 bases, with 18 bases between them. The CDR3 coding sequence is TGTGCCAGTAGTCCCGCCCGGTGGGGGACTAACACTGAAGCTTTCTTT. It is translated as CASSPARWGTNTEAFF.